Sequencing of this T cell receptor beta chain was carried out in a study of T cell repertoires in cytomegalovirus infection. Across the whole study: Well-studied HLA-B-restricted epitopes and recently identified HLA-C-restricted epitopes of CMV were both used in the study. From public TCR beta signatures came an indication of both CMV infection and matching HLA type. Whole-study findings and limits: Cumulative public TCR beta family frequency identified CMV carriers with the relevant HLA. In two of eight donors, the top clonotype was HLA-C-restricted CMV-specific.

This clonotype was counted between two and nine times. The target antigen is unknown. Using its own MiXCR run on the reads, TCRdb lists one record per CDR3 protein. The sample comprises about 890,000 distinct CDR3 sequences, 31% of which are singletons, and around 15% rests with the top ten. The CDR3 has 14 residues. J gave up 5 bases and V 3 bases, and 6 bases lay outside the gene matches. CDR1 is MGHRA, CDR2 YSYEKL, per germline. The source was cultured CD8+ T cells from PBMCs, collected from culture after CMV antigen stimulation. The chain employs TRBV4-1 and TRBJ1-1; TRBD1 matches at 7 bases. The receptor's source is a human donor in good health (CMV status not recorded). Some clones in this sample may be carry-over from other donors' samples. DNA for the CDR3: TGCGCCAGCAGCCAGTACAGGGGTGGGACTGAAGCTTTCTTT. It codes for CASSQYRGGTEAFF.